The rows below give T cell receptor beta chains drawn from one sample of a study of control samples from healthy donors and cancer patients. The table came from immunoSEQ multiplex PCR; TCRdb's copy has only in-frame clones and leaves some out. The table has some 120,000 clones, approximately 94% seen once. The sample was blood. These receptors were taken from a young man in good health. Both conserved end residues are part of each CDR3. Each record gives: D gene, V gene, J gene, clone size, CDR3 DNA, CDR3 protein. The D gene is left open where the match is weak. The size entry is marked missing in some rows and otherwise reads once, few, many or a size class.

D: TRBD1; V: TRBV4-3; J: TRBJ2-7; size: .; DNA: TGCGCCAGCAGCCAAGAGGACAGGGCAGGGAGCTACGAGCAGTACTTC; CDR3: CASSQEDRAGSYEQYF
D: .; V: TRBV7-2; J: TRBJ1-2; size: .; DNA: TGTGCCAGCAGCGGGAACCACTATGGCTACACCTTC; CDR3: CASSGNHYGYTF
D: TRBD1; V: TRBV19; J: TRBJ1-1; size: .; DNA: TGTGCCACCAGACAGGGAACGTGGACTGAAGCTTTCTTT; CDR3: CATRQGTWTEAFF
D: TRBD2; V: TRBV30; J: TRBJ2-7; size: .; DNA: TGTGCCTGGGGGAGGGGAGACAACTACGAGCAGTACTTC; CDR3: CAWGRGDNYEQYF
D: .; V: TRBV4-1; J: TRBJ1-1; size: .; DNA: TGCGCCAGCAGCCAAGTTACGGGGGGCACTGAAGCTTTCTTT; CDR3: CASSQVTGGTEAFF
D: .; V: TRBV14; J: TRBJ1-1; size: .; DNA: TGTGCCAGCAGCCGACCGCCAACAACTGAAGCTTTCTTT; CDR3: CASSRPPTTEAFF
D: .; V: TRBV14; J: TRBJ2-7; size: .; DNA: TGTGCCAGCAGCCCGCTTTTATTCGGGGGCCACGAGCAGTACTTC; CDR3: CASSPLLFGGHEQYF
D: TRBD1; V: TRBV19; J: TRBJ2-1; size: .; DNA: TGTGCCAGTAGTGCCCGACAGGGGATAGGGTACAATGAGCAGTTCTTC; CDR3: CASSARQGIGYNEQFF
D: .; V: TRBV28; J: TRBJ1-2; size: .; DNA: TGTGCCAGCAGTCAACCGAATGGACGGTATGGCTACACCTTC; CDR3: CASSQPNGRYGYTF
D: TRBD1; V: TRBV7-9; J: TRBJ1-1; size: .; DNA: TGTGCCAGCAGCCCCTCCGACAGGGAGGCTTTCTTT; CDR3: CASSPSDREAFF
D: TRBD1; V: TRBV2; J: TRBJ2-2; size: .; DNA: TGTGCCAGCAGGAGACAGGGGTTGAACACCGGGGAGCTGTTTTTT; CDR3: CASRRQGLNTGELFF
D: .; V: TRBV10-3; J: TRBJ1-1; size: .; DNA: TGTGCCATCAGTGAGCCTAACGTTGGCGCTGAAGCTTTCTTT; CDR3: CAISEPNVGAEAFF
D: TRBD2; V: TRBV18; J: TRBJ2-7; size: .; DNA: TGTGCCAGCTCACGGGGAGCGGGGGGCTCATACGAGCAGTACTTC; CDR3: CASSRGAGGSYEQYF
D: .; V: TRBV19; J: TRBJ1-4; size: .; DNA: TGTGCCAGTGGGCCACAATCTAATGAAAAACTGTTTTTT; CDR3: CASGPQSNEKLFF
D: .; V: TRBV14; J: TRBJ1-2; size: once; DNA: TGTGCCAGCAGCCAAGTTCCCTGGCCCTATGGCTACACCTTC; CDR3: CASSQVPWPYGYTF
D: .; V: TRBV7-9; J: TRBJ1-1; size: .; DNA: TGTGCCAGCAGCTCAAGTACTCTAAACACTGAAGCTTTCTTT; CDR3: CASSSSTLNTEAFF
D: TRBD1; V: TRBV9; J: TRBJ1-4; size: .; DNA: TGTGCCAGCAGCGTCAGACAGGGCGGTGAAAAACTGTTTTTT; CDR3: CASSVRQGGEKLFF